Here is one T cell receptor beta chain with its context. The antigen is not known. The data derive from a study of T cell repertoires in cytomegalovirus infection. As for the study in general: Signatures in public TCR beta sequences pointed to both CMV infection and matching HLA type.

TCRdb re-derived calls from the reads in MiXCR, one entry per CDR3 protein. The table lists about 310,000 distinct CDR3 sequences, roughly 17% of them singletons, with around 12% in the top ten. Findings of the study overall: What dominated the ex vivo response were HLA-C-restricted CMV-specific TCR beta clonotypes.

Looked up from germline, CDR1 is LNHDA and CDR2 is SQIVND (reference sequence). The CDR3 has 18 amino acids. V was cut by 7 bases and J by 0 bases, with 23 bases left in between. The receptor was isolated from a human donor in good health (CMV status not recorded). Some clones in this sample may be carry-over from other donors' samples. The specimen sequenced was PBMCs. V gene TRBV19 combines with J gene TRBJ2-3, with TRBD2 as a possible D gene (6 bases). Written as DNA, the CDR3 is TGTGCCAGTAAACTGCGGGACTCCACTTCGGCTAGCACAGATACGCAGTATTTT. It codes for CASKLRDSTSASTDTQYF.